Below, one T cell receptor beta chain is given with its context. Its antigen is undetermined. This sample is drawn from a study of cytomegalovirus exposure and HLA in healthy donors. 13 Jbeta primers and 60 Vbeta primers were used for the PCR. TCRdb's copy holds only in-frame clones and misses some; the assay was immunoSEQ multiplex PCR. The repertoire has about 170,000 clones, roughly 80% of them found once; the top ten carry approximately 2.1%. The V gene's germline CDR1 is SEHNR and CDR2 FQNEAQ (reference sequence). Trimming pared 1 base from V and 2 bases from J, leaving 11 bases between. The CDR3 is 16 residues long. Broader study findings: In a later analysis, a genetic analysis reported fewer productive-TCR N-insertions in an Asian-associated ancestry cluster than the cohort average. Indistinguishability led to the exclusion of some V segments, TRBV6-2 and TRBV6-3 included. The presence/absence work took it that sequencing depth was about the same across donors. Several top significant clusters appeared, in a later analysis, to be linked to common viral pathogens.

The source material was PBMCs. This chain links TRBV7-9 with TRBJ2-2, with TRBD1 as a possible D gene (5 bases). This sequence originates from a male donor in good health and CMV-seronegative. CDR3 loop: CASSLGAGINTGELFF. In DNA, the CDR3 is TGTGCCAGCAGCTTAGGGGCAGGGATTAACACCGGGGAGCTGTTTTTT.